This T cell receptor beta chain was sequenced in a study of blood T cell repertoires in COVID-19. The assay was immunoSEQ multiplex PCR, and TCRdb's table has in-frame clones only and misses some. The sample records 28,000 or so clones, around 90% being singletons. Patients from Seattle were sampled longitudinally, starting during active infection. The CDR3 has 14 residues. The germline V gene has CDR1 SNHLY and CDR2 FYNNEI. V shed 5 bases and J 1 base; nucleotides not matched to a gene: 4. V gene TRBV2 combines with J gene TRBJ2-7, with 8 bases fitting TRBD1. The sequence was collected from a man aged 60 to 75 with COVID-19, enrolled during active disease. Sequencing was performed on peripheral blood. The DNA of the CDR3 is TGTGCCAGCAGTACGGACAGGGCGTCCTACGAGCAGTACTTC. Its translation is CASSTDRASYEQYF.